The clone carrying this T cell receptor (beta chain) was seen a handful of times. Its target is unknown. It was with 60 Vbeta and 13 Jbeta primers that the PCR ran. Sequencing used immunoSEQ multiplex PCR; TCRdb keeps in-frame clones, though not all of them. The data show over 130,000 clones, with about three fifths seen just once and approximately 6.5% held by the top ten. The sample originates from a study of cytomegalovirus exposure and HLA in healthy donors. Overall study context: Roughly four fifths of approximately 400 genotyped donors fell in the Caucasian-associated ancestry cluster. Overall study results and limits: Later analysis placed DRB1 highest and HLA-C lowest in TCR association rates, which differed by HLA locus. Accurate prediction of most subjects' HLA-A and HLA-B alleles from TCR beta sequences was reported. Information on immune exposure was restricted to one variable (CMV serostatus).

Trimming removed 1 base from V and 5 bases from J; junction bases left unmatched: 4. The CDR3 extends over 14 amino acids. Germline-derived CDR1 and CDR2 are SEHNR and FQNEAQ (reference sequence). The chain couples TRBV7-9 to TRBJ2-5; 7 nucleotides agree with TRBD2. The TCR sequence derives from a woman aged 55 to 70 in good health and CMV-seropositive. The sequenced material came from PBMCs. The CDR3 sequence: CASSLGLAAETQYF. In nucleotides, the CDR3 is TGTGCCAGCAGCTTAGGGCTAGCGGCGGAGACCCAGTACTTC.